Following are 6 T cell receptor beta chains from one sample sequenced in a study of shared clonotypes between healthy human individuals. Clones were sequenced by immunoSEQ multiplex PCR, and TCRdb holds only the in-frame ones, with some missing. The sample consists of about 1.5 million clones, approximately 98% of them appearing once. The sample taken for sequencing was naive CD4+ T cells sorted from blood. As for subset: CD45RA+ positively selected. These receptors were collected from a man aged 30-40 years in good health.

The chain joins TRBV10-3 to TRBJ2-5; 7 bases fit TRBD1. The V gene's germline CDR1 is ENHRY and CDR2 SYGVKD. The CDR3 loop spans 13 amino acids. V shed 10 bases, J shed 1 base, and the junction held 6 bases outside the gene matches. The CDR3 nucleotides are TGTGCCACTTCCGACAGGGCCCAAGAGACCCAGTACTTC. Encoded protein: CATSDRAQETQYF.

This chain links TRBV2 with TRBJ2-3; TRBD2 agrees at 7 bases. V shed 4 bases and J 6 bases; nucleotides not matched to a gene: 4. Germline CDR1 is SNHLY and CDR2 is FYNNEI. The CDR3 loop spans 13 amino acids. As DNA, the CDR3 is TGTGCCAGCAGTGGGACTAGTGGGGATACGCAGTATTTT. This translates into CASSGTSGDTQYF.

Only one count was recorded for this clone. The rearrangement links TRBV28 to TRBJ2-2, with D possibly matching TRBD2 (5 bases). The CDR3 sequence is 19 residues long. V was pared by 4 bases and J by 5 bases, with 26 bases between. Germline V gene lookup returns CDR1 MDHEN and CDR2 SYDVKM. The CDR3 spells CASSSPQLTRVRRTGELFF. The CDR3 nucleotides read TGTGCCAGCAGTTCCCCCCAACTCACTAGAGTCAGAAGGACCGGGGAGCTGTTTTTT. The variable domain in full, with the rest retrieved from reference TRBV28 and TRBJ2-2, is DVKVTQSSRYLVKRTGEKVFLECVQDMDHENMFWYRQDPGLGLRLIYFSYDVKMKEKGDIPEGYSVSREKKERFSLILESASTNQTSMYLCASSSPQLTRVRRTGELFFGEGSRLTVL.

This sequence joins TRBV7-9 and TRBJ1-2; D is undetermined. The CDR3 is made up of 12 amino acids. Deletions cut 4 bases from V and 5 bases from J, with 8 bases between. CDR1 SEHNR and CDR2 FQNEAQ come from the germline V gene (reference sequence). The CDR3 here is CASSYPRYGYTF. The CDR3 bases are TGTGCCAGCAGCTATCCCCGATATGGCTACACCTTC.

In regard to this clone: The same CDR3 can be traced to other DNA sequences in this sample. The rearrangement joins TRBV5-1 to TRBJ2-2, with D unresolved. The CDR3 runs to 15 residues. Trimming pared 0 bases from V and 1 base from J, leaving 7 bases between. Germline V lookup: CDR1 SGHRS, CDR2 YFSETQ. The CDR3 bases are TGCGCCAGCAGCTTGGATCGCGGGAACACCGGGGAGCTGTTTTTT. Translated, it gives CASSLDRGNTGELFF.

CDR3 in amino acids: CASTIPASTGGRTDTQYF. The DNA of the CDR3 is TGTGCCAGCACAATACCCGCGTCCACAGGGGGACGAACAGATACGCAGTATTTT. V usage is TRBV2 and J usage is TRBJ2-3; 8 bases match TRBD1. With 7 bases clipped from V and 3 bases from J, the junction kept 18 bases outside the gene matches. Looked up from germline, CDR1 is SNHLY and CDR2 is FYNNEI. CDR3 size: 18 residues.